These 15 T cell receptor beta chains came from one sample sequenced in a study of CXCR3-negative and CXCR3-positive naive CD8 T cells (dated by TCRdb to 2018 to 2020). These reads were obtained on a NextSeq 550. The Human TCR Profiling Kit (MiLaboratory) was used to prepare UMI-labeled 5' RACE TRB cDNA libraries. TCRdb reprocessed the sequencing reads and holds a single record per CDR3 protein sequence, with no DNA. This sample's listing comprises about 120,000 distinct CDR3 sequences. The ten largest account for about 0.44% of the sample. Sample: naive CXCR3- CD8+ T cells from blood. The cell subset or site tag for this specimen amounts to: CD45RO-CCR7+CD27+CD95- naive CD8+ T cells lacking CXCR3 (TNR3-). These receptors were obtained from a human donor in good health. Some clones in this sample may be carry-over from other donors' samples.

The chain links TRBV29-1 to TRBJ2-7; no DNA is available, so the TRBD1 call from TCRdb remains unchecked. Germline V gives CDR1 SQVTM, CDR2 ANQGSEA. The CDR3 runs 11 residues. The CDR3 loop reads CSPSGAYEQYF.

The chain employs TRBV27 and TRBJ2-1; no DNA is available, so the TRBD2 call from TCRdb remains unchecked. The CDR3 sequence is 16 residues long. Germline CDR1 reads MNHEY; CDR2 reads SMNVEV (reference sequence). CDR3 sequence reads: CASSANPGLGDNEQFF.

The V and J genes are TRBV25-1 and TRBJ1-2; TCRdb designates TRBD1, a call that cannot be tested without DNA. The CDR3 consists of 13 residues. Looked up from germline, CDR1 is MGHDK and CDR2 is SYGVNS. CDR3 sequence: CASSEGDSYGYTF.

The gene calls are TRBV27 and TRBJ2-5; TCRdb lists TRBD1, though no DNA is available to test this call. The CDR3 is 13 residues long. Germline V lookup: CDR1 MNHEY, CDR2 SMNVEV (reference sequence). The CDR3: CASSSPDRTVQYF.

The chain has TRBV29-1 and TRBJ2-7; the TCRdb D gene call, TRBD1, has no DNA to confirm it. The CDR3 covers 14 residues. Looked up from germline, CDR1 is SQVTM and CDR2 is ANQGSEA. CDR3 sequence reads: CSVAGTGPSYEQYF.

J is TRBJ2-2 and V is TRBV29-1; the TRBD2 assignment by TCRdb is unverifiable without DNA. The CDR3 runs 18 residues. Germline V gene lookup returns CDR1 SQVTM and CDR2 ANQGSEA. The CDR3 sequence is CSVGAGLAANPNTRELFF.

The chain links TRBV9 to TRBJ1-1; TCRdb selects TRBD1, and the lack of DNA leaves this call unchecked. Germline V gene data show CDR1 as SGDLS and CDR2 as YYNGEE. The CDR3 consists of 13 residues. This chain's CDR3 is CASSVQGGTEAFF.

V gene TRBV12-3 or TRBV12-4 combines with J gene TRBJ2-1; there is no DNA to check the TCRdb D call of TRBD2. The CDR3 has 17 residues. CDR3 amino acids: CASSPGRAGGLYNEQFF.

This clonotype is labeled medium-sized based on frequency. J is TRBJ2-7 and V is TRBV20-1; TCRdb reports TRBD2, a call that lacks DNA to check it against. CDR1 and CDR2 from the germline V gene are DFQATT and SNEGSKA (reference sequence). The CDR3 is made up of 13 amino acids. CDR3 sequence: CSGTSGGGYEQYF.

The rearrangement joins TRBV6-4 to TRBJ2-7. From germline, CDR1 is MRHNA and CDR2 SNTAGT. The CDR3 extends over 14 amino acids. Here the CDR3 reads CASSPDRSSYEQYF.

The genes are TRBV3-1 and TRBJ2-3; as DNA is missing, the TRBD2 call by TCRdb cannot be tested. CDR3 length: 18 amino acids. Germline CDR1 and CDR2: LGHDT and YNNKEL (reference sequence). CDR3 amino acids: CASSQVRLAGGSTDTQYF.

CDR3 in amino acids: CASSKPGFSMSNQPQHF. The chain couples TRBV21-1 to TRBJ1-5. TRBV21-1 is labeled a pseudogene. The CDR3 runs to 17 residues.

V usage is TRBV9 and J usage is TRBJ2-7; no DNA is available, so the TRBD1 call from TCRdb remains unchecked. Germline-derived CDR1 and CDR2 are SGDLS and YYNGEE. The CDR3 is made up of 12 amino acids. The CDR3 here is CASSPQGNEQYF.

The gene calls are TRBV13 and TRBJ2-7; TCRdb reports TRBD2, a call that lacks DNA to check it against. The CDR3 totals 13 residues. Germline V gene sequence: CDR1 PRHDT, CDR2 FYEKMQ (reference sequence). CDR3 residues: CASSLGEGYEQYF.

The rearrangement uses TRBV6-2 or TRBV6-3 and TRBJ2-3; the D gene TCRdb calls, TRBD2, cannot be checked with no DNA. This CDR3 has 16 amino acids. Germline V gene sequence: CDR1 MNHEY, CDR2 SVGEGT. The CDR3 sequence: CASSPTSGITTDTQYF.